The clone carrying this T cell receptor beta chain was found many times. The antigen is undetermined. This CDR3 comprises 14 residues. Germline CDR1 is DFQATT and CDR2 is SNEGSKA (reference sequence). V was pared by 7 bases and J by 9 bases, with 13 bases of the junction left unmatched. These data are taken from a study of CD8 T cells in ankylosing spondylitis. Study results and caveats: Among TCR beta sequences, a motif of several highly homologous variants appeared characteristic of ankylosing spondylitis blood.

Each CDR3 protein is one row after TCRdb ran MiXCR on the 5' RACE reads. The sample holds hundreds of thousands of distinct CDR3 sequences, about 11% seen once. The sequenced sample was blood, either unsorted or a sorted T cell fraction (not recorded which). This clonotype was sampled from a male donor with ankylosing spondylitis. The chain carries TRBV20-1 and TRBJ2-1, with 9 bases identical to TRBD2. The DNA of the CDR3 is TGCAGTGTGAGGGTAGCGGGAGTGTGGGGTGAGCAGTTCTTC. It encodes CSVRVAGVWGEQFF.